Below, 10 T cell receptor beta chains from the same sample are listed, as sequenced in a study of monozygotic twins with inflammatory bowel disease. Reprocessing the 5' RACE reads, TCRdb reports a single entry for every CDR3 protein and omits DNA. Recorded for this sample: fewer than 450,000 distinct CDR3 sequences. The specimen sequenced was blood. These receptors all stem from a human donor with ulcerative colitis or Crohn's disease, or a healthy co-twin of an affected twin (not recorded which).

V and J are TRBV27 and TRBJ2-7. Germline V gene data show CDR1 as MNHEY and CDR2 as SMNVEV (reference sequence). CDR3 length: 16 residues. CDR3 loop: CASSLIPYSSGYEQYF.

The chain combines TRBV11-2 with TRBJ1-3; the TCRdb D gene call, TRBD1, has no DNA to confirm it. The CDR3 is made up of 18 amino acids. Germline assignment: CDR1 SGHAT and CDR2 FQNNGV. This CDR3 reads CASSSQPTGDDSGNTIYF.

The rearrangement uses TRBV7-3 and TRBJ2-7; TCRdb selects TRBD1, and the lack of DNA leaves this call unchecked. The CDR3 sequence is 17 residues long. Per germline, CDR1 SGHTA and CDR2 FQGTGA. The CDR3: CASSLTPNEGSSYEQYF.

This sequence joins TRBV18 and TRBJ2-3. The CDR3 loop spans 15 amino acids. Germline V gene data show CDR1 as KGHSH and CDR2 as LQKENI. CDR3 in amino acids: CASSPPYKSTDTQYF.

The chain employs TRBV7-3 and TRBJ2-3; TCRdb picks TRBD2, but there is no DNA to check that call. This CDR3 has 15 amino acids. From germline, CDR1 is SGHTA and CDR2 FQGTGA. CDR3 region: CASSPSGGASDTQYF.

The chain couples TRBV12-3 or TRBV12-4 to TRBJ1-1; the D call from TCRdb, TRBD1, cannot be confirmed without DNA. The CDR3 loop spans 16 amino acids. The CDR3 here is CASSAPRLGVNTEAFF.

The gene calls are TRBV30 and TRBJ1-2; TCRdb's assignment of TRBD1 cannot be checked, as there is no DNA. Germline loops: CDR1 GTSNPN, CDR2 SVGIG (reference sequence). The CDR3 contains 15 residues. CDR3: CAWSVGWGAVNGYTF.

CDR3 sequence: CASSRDSGANVLTF. V gene TRBV4-3 combines with J gene TRBJ2-6. The germline gives CDR1 LGHNA, CDR2 YSLEER. The CDR3 contains 14 residues.

This sequence joins TRBV5-1 and TRBJ2-7; checking the TCRdb D call of TRBD1 is not possible without DNA. The germline V gene encodes CDR1 SGHRS and CDR2 YFSETQ. The CDR3 is made up of 18 amino acids. CDR3: CASSSQTPNGIYSYEQYF.

The chain couples TRBV27 to TRBJ1-2; TCRdb's D call, TRBD1, is unchecked because there is no DNA. Germline values: CDR1 MNHEY, CDR2 SMNVEV (reference sequence). The CDR3 runs to 14 residues. This CDR3 is CASSLSPGAYGYTF.